One and the same sample provided the 11 T cell receptor beta chains below, sequenced in a study of CD8 T cells in ankylosing spondylitis. No cognate antigen is known for these TCRs. MiXCR was run by TCRdb on the 5' RACE reads, yielding one entry per CDR3 protein. The sample lists about 450,000 distinct CDR3 sequences, 25% to 30% occurring once. Study-wide findings and caveats: Characteristic, it appeared, of ankylosing spondylitis blood was a TCR beta motif of roughly 8 highly homologous variants.

Specimen: blood, either unsorted or a sorted T cell fraction (not recorded which). These TCRs come from a male donor with ankylosing spondylitis.

This clonotype was seen more than once but under ten times. The chain is built from TRBV12-3 or TRBV12-4 and TRBJ1-3, with D unclear. The CDR3 runs to 13 residues. Trimming left V 5 bases short and J 1 base short, with 6 bases between. The chain's CDR3 is CASSPESGNTIYF. In nucleotides, the CDR3 is TGTGCCAGCAGTCCTGAGTCTGGAAACACCATATATTTT.

The chain is built from TRBV15 and TRBJ2-1; TRBD2 agrees at 9 bases. The ends lost 5 bases at V and 10 bases at J; junction bases unmatched: 15. The CDR3 runs to 16 residues. Germline assignment: CDR1 LNHNV and CDR2 YYDKDF (reference sequence). The DNA of the CDR3 is TGTGCCACCAGCCGATCCTACCGACTAGCGGAGACCGAGCAGTTCTTC. It is translated as CATSRSYRLAETEQFF.

This clonotype was observed a few times. V gene TRBV20-1 combines with J gene TRBJ1-2; maybe TRBD1 (6 bases). Trimming stripped 6 bases from V and 6 bases from J, with 17 bases between. Germline V gene data show CDR1 as DFQATT and CDR2 as SNEGSKA (reference sequence). This CDR3 spans 13 amino acids. Here the CDR3 reads CSARGGANDGYTF. The DNA of the CDR3 is TGCAGTGCCAGGGGAGGGGCAAATGATGGCTACACCTTC.

In its sample, this clonotype was seen a few times. The chain links TRBV5-6 to TRBJ1-2; tentatively, D is TRBD1 (5 bases). V shed 4 bases and J shed 3 bases, with 16 bases lying between them. This CDR3 is built from 15 residues. Germline V lookup: CDR1 SGHDT, CDR2 YYEEEE. CDR3 sequence reads: CASSPGTPRDYGYTF. Written as DNA, the CDR3 is TGTGCCAGCAGCCCCGGGACTCCGCGGGACTATGGCTACACCTTC.

This clonotype was picked up a small number of times. The chain employs TRBV5-1 and TRBJ1-4; D unresolved. The CDR3 consists of 16 residues. V lost 0 bases, J lost 0 bases, and 9 bases lay in between. Germline V CDR1 and CDR2: SGHRS, YFSETQ. Written as DNA, the CDR3 is TGCGCCAGCAGCTTGGATGGGGATGCAACTAATGAAAAACTGTTTTTT. Translated: CASSLDGDATNEKLFF.

The chain recombines TRBV5-1 with TRBJ2-7; the match to TRBD1 covers 9 bases. CDR3 length: 16 residues. The V gene's germline CDR1 is SGHRS and CDR2 YFSETQ. V lost 9 bases, J lost 0 bases, and 13 bases stayed unmatched. DNA for the CDR3: TGCGCCAAAGGGGGACAGGGTGTCCCCTTCTCCTACGAGCAGTACGTC. Residues: CAKGGQGVPFSYEQYV.

This rearrangement joins TRBV7-9 to TRBJ1-2, with a weak D call TRBD1 (5 bases). V was clipped by 4 bases and J by 8 bases, with 11 bases between them. This CDR3 region has 12 residues. From germline, CDR1 is SEHNR and CDR2 FQNEAQ (reference sequence). The CDR3 DNA is TGTGCCAGCAGCTCAGGGATACGAGGCTACACCTTC. Translating gives CASSSGIRGYTF.

CDR3 region: CASSSGLAGEKYF. In DNA form, the CDR3 reads TGTGCCAGCAGCTCCGGACTAGCGGGAGAAAAGTACTTC. The J gene is TRBJ2-7, the V gene TRBV7-8, with 13 bases lining up with TRBD2. Germline-derived CDR1 and CDR2 are SGHVS and FQNEAQ. The trim removed 4 bases at V and 11 bases at J, leaving 5 bases unmatched. The CDR3 covers 13 residues.

Only a few counts were recorded for this clonotype. The rearrangement uses TRBV7-2 and TRBJ1-2; D may be TRBD1 (6 bases). Looked up from germline, CDR1 is SGHTA and CDR2 is FQGNSA. The CDR3 contains 15 residues. The ends were cut back, 5 bases at V and 2 bases at J, with 15 bases in the middle. The CDR3 DNA reads TGTGCCAGCAGCGTTTCCGGGACAACAAACTATGGCTACACCTTC. Its protein is CASSVSGTTNYGYTF. The variable domain in full, completed from reference TRBV7-2 and TRBJ1-2, reads GAGVSQSPSNKVTEKGKDVELRCDPISGHTALYWYRQSLGQGLEFLIYFQGNSAPDKSGLPSDRFSAERTGGSVSTLTIQRTQQEDSAVYLCASSVSGTTNYGYTFGSGTRLTVV.

This chain joins TRBV7-2 and TRBJ1-2, with TRBD1 matching over 11 bases. J gave up 3 bases and V 1 base, and 7 bases lay outside the gene matches. The CDR3 has 17 residues. The germline gives CDR1 SGHTA, CDR2 FQGNSA. The CDR3 coding sequence is TGTGCCAGCAGCTTAGAGCTTTTGGGACAGGGGGACTATGGCTACACCTTC. Translation: CASSLELLGQGDYGYTF.

This chain links TRBV2 with TRBJ2-7, with TRBD1 matching over 9 bases. Germline CDR1 reads SNHLY; CDR2 reads FYNNEI. There are 14 residues in the CDR3. The trim removed 5 bases at V and 3 bases at J, leaving 5 bases unmatched. CDR3 DNA: TGTGCCAGCAGTCTACAGGGGGCTTTCTACGAGCAGTACTTC. Protein sequence: CASSLQGAFYEQYF.